A single T cell receptor beta chain is shown here with its context. Its antigen remains unidentified. The data belong to a study of early T cells in non-severe SARS-CoV-2 infection. Study context: Sequencing input comprised bulk RNA from unsorted whole blood; chain pairing was not available. Findings and caveats of the study: Reliance on VDJdb matching favored anti-spike CD8 responses; private and CD4 specificities were missed.

Germline CDR1 and CDR2: SNHLY and FYNNEI. The CDR3 totals 12 residues. V lost 5 bases and J lost 8, with 13 bases in between. Unique molecular identifiers were affixed to single, distinct cDNA molecules. A single record per CDR3 protein comes from TCRdb applying MiXCR to the 5' RACE reads. The table shows 43,000 or so distinct CDR3 sequences, with 4% occurring only once. The sequence came from an adult who was a healthcare worker with PCR-confirmed SARS-CoV-2 infection or an uninfected control (not recorded which). Material: whole blood. The J gene is TRBJ2-7, the V gene TRBV2; possible D gene TRBD2, 6 bases. CDR3 sequence (DNA): TGTGCCAGCAGTCCACTTAGCGGCCAGCAGTACTTC. It specifies CASSPLSGQQYF.